These 23 T cell receptor beta chains originate from one sample sequenced in a study of radiotherapy plus CTLA-4 blockade in lung cancer. Libraries were prepared by immunoSEQ multiplex PCR; TCRdb keeps only in-frame clonotypes and omits some of them. In the table there are 40,000 to 60,000 clones, approximately 78% of which are singletons. The sequences come from peripheral blood, collected from a patient treated with radiotherapy plus ipilimumab. The receptors shown here come from a human donor with non-small cell lung cancer who had stable disease on radiotherapy plus ipilimumab.

This rearrangement joins TRBV4-3 to TRBJ1-1, with TRBD1 matching over 8 bases. Germline loops: CDR1 LGHNA, CDR2 YSLEER. V trimming: 1 base; J trimming: 2 bases; junction bases outside the gene matches: 18. The CDR3 is 20 amino acids. The CDR3 DNA reads TGCGCCAGCAGCCAAGCAATTAAGGGCCGGACAGGGAATATTAACACTGAAGCTTTCTTT. Its translation is CASSQAIKGRTGNINTEAFF.

The J gene is TRBJ2-2, the V gene TRBV27; possibly TRBD2 for D (6 bases). This CDR3 comprises 15 residues. Germline V gene data show CDR1 as MNHEY and CDR2 as SMNVEV (reference sequence). The V gene lost 2 bases and the J gene lost 5 bases, with 12 bases spanning the gap. The CDR3, as DNA: TGTGCCAGCAGTTTAGTGGGGGGTCGAACCGGGGAGCTGTTTTTT. Translated, it gives CASSLVGGRTGELFF.

The chain combines TRBV28 with TRBJ1-5; a weak D match, TRBD1 (5 bases). CDR3 size: 14 residues. The V and J ends lost 5 bases and 6 bases respectively, with 14 bases between them. Per the germline V gene, CDR1 is MDHEN and CDR2 is SYDVKM. CDR3 bases: TGTGCCAGCAGTCCACTTCAGGGATTTCAGCCCCAGCATTTT. This gives the protein CASSPLQGFQPQHF.

V usage is TRBV7-2 and J usage is TRBJ2-1; weak D call: TRBD2 (5 bases). The CDR3 has 15 residues. V was cut by 6 bases and J by 4 bases, with 16 bases left in between. In germline, CDR1 is SGHTA, CDR2 FQGNSA. The CDR3 coding sequence is TGTGCCAGCAGAGCGGTTCCCTCCTTGTACAATGAGCAGTTCTTC. Its protein product is CASRAVPSLYNEQFF. The variable domain in full, completed from reference TRBV7-2 and TRBJ2-1, reads GAGVSQSPSNKVTEKGKDVELRCDPISGHTALYWYRQSLGQGLEFLIYFQGNSAPDKSGLPSDRFSAERTGGSVSTLTIQRTQQEDSAVYLCASRAVPSLYNEQFFGPGTRLTVL.

The chain recombines TRBV18 with TRBJ2-7; D is perhaps TRBD1 (5 bases). V dropped 2 bases and J dropped 7 bases, with 15 bases sitting between them. The CDR3 runs 14 residues. CDR1 and CDR2 (germline): KGHSH, LQKENI. The CDR3 protein is CASSPVPQGSEQYF. DNA of the CDR3: TGTGCCAGCTCACCAGTACCCCAGGGCTCGGAGCAGTACTTC. Full variable domain (remainder filled in from reference TRBV18 and TRBJ2-7): NAGVMQNPRHLVRRRGQEARLRCSPMKGHSHVYWYRQLPEEGLKFMVYLQKENIIDESGMPKERFSAEFPKEGPSILRIQQVVRGDSAAYFCASSPVPQGSEQYFGPGTRLTVT.

This clone was detected a few times. The chain employs TRBV7-6 and TRBJ2-1; 9 bases fit TRBD2. The germline V gene has CDR1 SGHVS and CDR2 FNYEAQ. Unmatched junction bases numbered 8, after V lost 7 bases and J lost 4 bases. The CDR3 is made up of 15 amino acids. The CDR3 sequence: CASIAGGGAYNEQFF. CDR3 sequence (DNA): TGTGCCAGCATCGCCGGCGGGGGGGCATACAATGAGCAGTTCTTC.

The V and J genes are TRBV7-9 and TRBJ2-2; D is possibly TRBD1 (5 bases). The CDR3 runs to 15 residues. Trimming removed 2 bases from V and 1 base from J, with 8 bases in between. Germline assignment: CDR1 SEHNR and CDR2 FQNEAQ (reference sequence). CDR3 nucleotides: TGTGCCAGCAGCTTACTTCAGGGGAACACCGGGGAGCTGTTTTTT. Protein sequence: CASSLLQGNTGELFF. The entire variable domain, with the rest obtained from reference TRBV7-9 and TRBJ2-2, is as follows: DTGVSQNPRHKITKRGQNVTFRCDPISEHNRLYWYRQTLGQGPEFLTYFQNEAQLEKSRLLSDRFSAERPKGSFSTLEIQRTEQGDSAMYLCASSLLQGNTGELFFGEGSRLTVL.

A note on this clone: A read error may produce the germline difference seen at one junction end. This chain links TRBV5-1 with TRBJ1-5, with 8 bases matching TRBD1. In germline, CDR1 is SGHRS, CDR2 YFSETQ. The CDR3 runs 14 residues. The DNA for the CDR3 is TGCGCCAGCAGGACAGGGGATAGCGATCAGCCCCAGCATTTT. Protein sequence: CASRTGDSDQPQHF.

Concerning this clone: In the same sample, other DNA sequences code for this CDR3. The V call is TRBV4-2, the J call TRBJ2-7; TRBD2 agrees at 7 bases. The CDR3 is made up of 14 amino acids. Germline CDR1 and CDR2: LGHNA and YNFKEQ. Trimming removed 1 base from V and 1 base from J; junction bases left unmatched: 1. As DNA, the CDR3 is TGTGCCAGCAGCCAAGCGGGGGGTTCCTACGAGCAGTACTTC. Translated: CASSQAGGSYEQYF.

This chain joins TRBV5-1 and TRBJ2-7; TRBD1 matches at 7 bases. Germline V gene sequence: CDR1 SGHRS, CDR2 YFSETQ. The length of the CDR3 is 16 residues. V gave up 0 bases and J gave up 6 bases; unmatched junction bases: 12. CDR3 sequence: CASSLGVGQAVAEQYF. CDR3 in DNA: TGCGCCAGCAGCTTGGGAGTTGGACAGGCGGTTGCCGAGCAGTACTTC.

J is TRBJ1-2 and V is TRBV7-8; 7 nucleotides match TRBD1. This CDR3 is built from 14 residues. Germline V gives CDR1 SGHVS, CDR2 FQNEAQ. V shed 0 bases and J 8 bases; nucleotides not matched to a gene: 6. In DNA form, the CDR3 reads TGTGCCAGCAGCTTAGCGTCAGGGGGACAGGGCTACACCTTC. Amino acids: CASSLASGGQGYTF.

The chain joins TRBV28 to TRBJ1-5, with no clear D. The V gene lost 8 bases and the J gene lost 0 bases, with 11 bases spanning the gap. The CDR3 contains 14 residues. CDR1 MDHEN and CDR2 SYDVKM come from the germline V gene. The CDR3 reads CASGSPYSNQPQHF. The CDR3 DNA reads as TGTGCCAGCGGCTCGCCGTATAGCAATCAGCCCCAGCATTTT.

The V call is TRBV19, the J call TRBJ1-5; TRBD1 is a possible D gene (5 bases). Germline lookup yields CDR1 LNHDA and CDR2 SQIVND (reference sequence). The CDR3 consists of 15 residues. The V and J ends lost 1 base and 2 bases respectively, with 9 bases between them. The CDR3 coding sequence is TGTGCCAGTAGTATAGTGGGGGAGGGCAATCAGCCCCAGCATTTT. It codes for CASSIVGEGNQPQHF.

The count of this clone is one. The genes are TRBV28 and TRBJ1-2; 8 bases fit TRBD1. The germline gives CDR1 MDHEN, CDR2 SYDVKM. V shed 6 bases and J 2 bases; nucleotides not matched to a gene: 5. This CDR3 spans 14 amino acids. CDR3 coding DNA: TGTGCCAGCAGCTGGACAGGGAACAACTATGGCTACACCTTC. Translation: CASSWTGNNYGYTF.

The chain is built from TRBV4-1 and TRBJ2-5, with D perhaps TRBD2 (6 bases). The CDR3 has 16 amino acids. The germline V gene encodes CDR1 MGHRA and CDR2 YSYEKL. V lost 1 base to trimming and J lost 4 bases, with 16 bases between them. The CDR3 region is CASSQGYGGNVETQYF. The CDR3 DNA reads TGCGCCAGCAGCCAAGGGTATGGCGGGAATGTAGAGACCCAGTACTTC.

The chain employs TRBV5-4 and TRBJ1-3, with 8 bases aligning to TRBD1. The CDR3 length is 17 residues. Germline-derived CDR1 and CDR2 are SGHNT and YYREEE (reference sequence). The junction had 11 bases not matched to a gene; V was cut back by 4 bases and J by 2 bases. CDR3 DNA: TGTGCCAGCAGCAACGGGACCAGGGGGCTTCCTGGAAACACCATATATTTT. This encodes CASSNGTRGLPGNTIYF.

This clone was observed a handful of times. CDR3 residues: CASSRRQGPDGYTF. The CDR3 DNA sequence: TGTGCCAGCAGCCGAAGACAGGGACCAGATGGCTACACCTTC. The genes are TRBV7-2 and TRBJ1-2, with 7 bases that match TRBD1. Germline values: CDR1 SGHTA, CDR2 FQGNSA. The CDR3 is 14 residues long. V trimming: 5 bases; J trimming: 6 bases; junction bases outside the gene matches: 9.

The chain has TRBV7-2 and TRBJ1-1; D perhaps matches TRBD1 (6 bases). Deletions cut 3 bases from V and 3 bases from J, with 11 bases between. The V gene's germline CDR1 is SGHTA and CDR2 FQGNSA. The CDR3 contains 14 residues. The CDR3 loop is CASSFRGRDTEAFF. The CDR3 nucleotides read TGTGCCAGCAGCTTTAGGGGGAGGGACACTGAAGCTTTCTTT.

The chain combines TRBV18 with TRBJ1-3; no definite D call. V lost 3 bases and J 4 bases, leaving 13 bases between the germline ends. Germline assignment: CDR1 KGHSH and CDR2 LQKENI. The CDR3 is 15 amino acids. CDR3 in amino acids: CASSPGSPSGNTIYF. The CDR3 nucleotides are TGTGCCAGCTCACCGGGCAGTCCCTCCGGAAACACCATATATTTT.

This clone was seen only once. The gene calls are TRBV7-9 and TRBJ2-7; TRBD2 aligns across 11 bases. Trimming removed 5 bases from V and 4 bases from J; junction bases left unmatched: 10. CDR1 is SEHNR and CDR2 is FQNEAQ in the germline V gene (reference sequence). CDR3 length equals 16 residues. CDR3: CASSPSGTSGNYEQYF. The CDR3 bases are TGTGCCAGCAGCCCGAGTGGGACTAGCGGTAATTACGAGCAGTACTTC. Full variable domain (missing parts from reference TRBV7-9 and TRBJ2-7): DTGVSQNPRHKITKRGQNVTFRCDPISEHNRLYWYRQTLGQGPEFLTYFQNEAQLEKSRLLSDRFSAERPKGSFSTLEIQRTEQGDSAMYLCASSPSGTSGNYEQYFGPGTRLTVT.

V gene TRBV7-2 combines with J gene TRBJ1-2; TRBD1 might be the D (6 bases). Deletions cut 4 bases from V and 8 bases from J, with 11 bases between. This CDR3 region has 12 residues. Germline-derived CDR1 and CDR2 are SGHTA and FQGNSA. The CDR3 reads CASSSQGGGYTF. The CDR3, as DNA: TGTGCCAGCAGCTCACAGGGCGGCGGCTACACCTTC.

The chain uses TRBV7-2 and TRBJ1-2; D possibly corresponds to TRBD1 (5 bases). Germline CDR1 and CDR2: SGHTA and FQGNSA. Trimming took 5 bases from V and 7 from J, leaving 23 bases between them. The length of the CDR3 is 16 residues. The CDR3 reads CASSPVVFRAKGGYTF. The CDR3 DNA sequence: TGTGCCAGCAGCCCCGTGGTTTTCAGGGCTAAGGGTGGCTACACCTTC.

This chain joins TRBV28 and TRBJ2-7; D perhaps matches TRBD1 (6 bases). From germline, CDR1 is MDHEN and CDR2 SYDVKM. V dropped 6 bases and J dropped 9 bases, with 12 bases sitting between them. The CDR3 is made up of 11 amino acids. The CDR3, as DNA: TGTGCCAGCAGCGACAGGTTGGGGCAGTACTTC. It specifies CASSDRLGQYF.